These 17 T cell receptor beta chains share one sample of origin, sequenced in a study of cytomegalovirus exposure and HLA in healthy donors. The protocol was immunoSEQ multiplex PCR, while the TCRdb copy is restricted to in-frame clones and leaves out a portion. The table has tens of thousands of clones, around 90% seen once; the top ten hold approximately 1.2%. The source material was PBMCs. Receptor source: a woman aged 18-35 years in good health and CMV-seronegative.

The J gene is TRBJ2-3, the V gene TRBV6-5; D unclear. V lost 7 bases and J 2 bases, leaving 13 bases between the germline ends. This CDR3 is built from 14 residues. The germline CDR1 and CDR2 sequences are MNHEY and SVGAGI. CDR3 DNA sequence: TGTGCCAGCACCCCGGCACAGTCCACAGATACGCAGTATTTT. Its translation: CASTPAQSTDTQYF.

Comments on this clone: Distinct nucleotide sequences in the sample also encode this CDR3. Here the CDR3 DNA reads TGTGCCACTGCAAGCGGACAGCAAGAGACCCAGTACTTC. Translated: CATASGQQETQYF. The rearrangement links TRBV10-3 to TRBJ2-5; tentatively, D is TRBD1 (6 bases). Germline-derived CDR1 and CDR2 are ENHRY and SYGVKD. V was pared by 10 bases and J by 2 bases, with 14 bases between. This CDR3 has 13 amino acids.

Comments on this clone: Additional DNA sequences in this sample encode the identical CDR3. V gene TRBV7-9 combines with J gene TRBJ2-7; D unresolved. CDR3 length: 12 residues. V lost 0 bases, J lost 2 bases, and 2 bases lay in between. Germline loops: CDR1 SEHNR, CDR2 FQNEAQ (reference sequence). CDR3 DNA: TGTGCCAGCAGCTTAGCCGCCTACGAGCAGTACTTC. It yields the protein CASSLAAYEQYF.

V is TRBV27 and J is TRBJ2-7, with 8 bases fitting TRBD2. This CDR3 contains 16 residues. CDR1 and CDR2 from the germline V gene are MNHEY and SMNVEV (reference sequence). V shed 7 bases and J 0 bases; nucleotides not matched to a gene: 11. The CDR3 reads CASKPRASGGSYEQYF. The DNA of the CDR3 is TGTGCCAGCAAACCAAGGGCCAGCGGGGGCTCCTACGAGCAGTACTTC.

This clone was detected only a few times. This chain joins TRBV4-1 and TRBJ2-1, with D uncertain. The length of the CDR3 is 13 residues. The V gene's germline CDR1 is MGHRA and CDR2 YSYEKL. Trimming took 0 bases from V and 3 from J, leaving 3 bases between them. The CDR3 here is CASSQDYYNEQFF. CDR3 DNA sequence: TGCGCCAGCAGCCAAGATTACTACAATGAGCAGTTCTTC.

The V and J genes are TRBV11-2 and TRBJ1-2; D is ambiguous. Germline V gene sequence: CDR1 SGHAT, CDR2 FQNNGV. The CDR3 contains 12 residues. Trimming shortened V by 5 bases and J by 3 bases, and 7 bases separated the two germline ends. The CDR3: CASSTLHYGYTF. For the CDR3, the DNA is TGTGCCAGCAGCACGCTACACTATGGCTACACCTTC.

This chain uses TRBV5-1 with TRBJ1-2; unclear D gene. CDR1 SGHRS and CDR2 YFSETQ come from the germline V gene. Between the trimmed V and J ends, which lost 1 base and 0 bases, there was a span of 10 bases. CDR3 length: 15 amino acids. In DNA, the CDR3 is TGCGCCAGCAGCTTGAGACATCCCGCTAACTATGGCTACACCTTC. Protein sequence: CASSLRHPANYGYTF. Filled out from reference TRBV5-1 and TRBJ1-2, the complete variable domain reads KAGVTQTPRYLIKTRGQQVTLSCSPISGHRSVSWYQQTPGQGLQFLFEYFSETQRNKGNFPGRFSGRQFSNSRSEMNVSTLELGDSALYLCASSLRHPANYGYTFGSGTRLTVV.

The rearrangement joins TRBV5-4 to TRBJ2-6; 7 nucleotides line up with TRBD1. Unmatched junction bases numbered 3, after V lost 1 base and J lost 11 bases. The CDR3 is 13 residues long. CDR1 and CDR2 from the germline V gene are SGHNT and YYREEE (reference sequence). CDR3 coding DNA: TGTGCCAGCAGCTTGAGGGGGCCCCACGTCCTGACTTTC. Protein sequence: CASSLRGPHVLTF.

This clone was seen a single time. This sequence joins TRBV9 and TRBJ1-6; 7 nucleotides line up with TRBD1. Germline CDR1 is SGDLS and CDR2 is YYNGEE. Unmatched junction bases numbered 17, after V lost 3 bases and J lost 8 bases. The CDR3 loop spans 18 amino acids. CDR3 amino acids: CASSAKAFGGQGDSPLHF. For the CDR3, the DNA is TGTGCCAGCAGCGCTAAGGCATTTGGGGGCCAGGGGGATTCACCCCTCCACTTT.

This chain links TRBV5-1 with TRBJ2-3, with D perhaps matching TRBD1 (5 bases). This CDR3 contains 14 residues. Trimming left V 0 bases short and J 3 bases short, with 8 bases between. The germline CDR1 and CDR2 sequences are SGHRS and YFSETQ. As DNA, the CDR3 is TGCGCCAGCAGCTTGGGACAGCCGACAGATACGCAGTATTTT. Translation gives CASSLGQPTDTQYF.

The V gene is TRBV5-1, the J gene TRBJ2-1, with 10 positions matching TRBD2. Germline V gene sequence: CDR1 SGHRS, CDR2 YFSETQ. CDR3 length: 15 residues. V shed 1 base and J 9 bases; nucleotides not matched to a gene: 7. CDR3 coding DNA: TGCGCCAGCAGCTTGACTAGCGGGGTTCCGGGTGAGCAGTTCTTC. Protein product: CASSLTSGVPGEQFF.

J is TRBJ2-7 and V is TRBV5-6, with 9 bases lining up with TRBD1. The germline CDR1 and CDR2 sequences are SGHDT and YYEEEE. Unmatched junction bases numbered 5, after V lost 3 bases and J lost 4 bases. The CDR3 has 14 amino acids. The CDR3 here is CASSYRQGVYEQYF. The CDR3 DNA reads as TGTGCCAGCAGCTATCGACAGGGGGTTTACGAGCAGTACTTC.

This chain joins TRBV4-2 and TRBJ1-1; 8 bases are a match to TRBD1. Germline CDR1 and CDR2: LGHNA and YNFKEQ. The length of the CDR3 is 17 residues. Losses at the gene ends were 4 bases for V and 7 bases for J; bases not matched to a gene: 17. Here the CDR3 reads CASSLTVVGRGQGEAFF. Here the CDR3 DNA reads TGTGCCAGCAGCCTCACCGTAGTTGGCAGGGGGCAGGGTGAAGCTTTCTTT.

The J gene is TRBJ1-5, the V gene TRBV28, with D perhaps matching TRBD1 (6 bases). Trimming stripped 6 bases from V and 4 bases from J, with 22 bases between. Germline CDR1 MDHEN, CDR2 SYDVKM. The CDR3 has 17 residues. CDR3 nucleotide sequence: TGTGCCAGCAGCTACACAAGATACAGGGATTCTAATCAGCCCCAGCATTTT. This codes for CASSYTRYRDSNQPQHF.

This chain joins TRBV5-4 and TRBJ1-1; TRBD1 aligns across 7 bases. There are 15 residues in the CDR3. The germline V gene has CDR1 SGHNT and CDR2 YYREEE (reference sequence). V lost 6 bases and J lost 1; bases outside the gene matches: 9. The DNA of the CDR3 is TGTGCCAGCAAAATAGGGGGCCGGGGGAACACTGAAGCTTTCTTT. Translated, it gives CASKIGGRGNTEAFF.

The sample holds a few counts of this clone. J is TRBJ1-1 and V is TRBV28; tentative D call: TRBD1 (5 bases). The germline V gene encodes CDR1 MDHEN and CDR2 SYDVKM. Trimming removed 7 bases at V and 4 bases at J, with 16 bases between. CDR3 length equals 14 residues. The CDR3 DNA follows: TGTGCCAGCACGGCAGGGCGGTCGGGCACTGAAGCTTTCTTT. As protein: CASTAGRSGTEAFF.

The chain couples TRBV6-1 to TRBJ2-7, with D possibly being TRBD1 (5 bases). V dropped 2 bases and J dropped 2 bases, with 10 bases sitting between them. The CDR3 is 14 residues long. The germline V gene encodes CDR1 MNHNS and CDR2 SASEGT. The chain's CDR3 is CASSEQGLTYEQYF. The CDR3 bases are TGTGCCAGCAGTGAACAGGGCCTCACCTACGAGCAGTACTTC.